Described below is a single T cell receptor beta chain sequence and its context. The antigen is not known. The record originates from a study of T cell responses to AZD1222 COVID-19 vaccine. The study's findings and limits: Repertoire sampling happened only post peak T cell response.

Trimming cost V 4 bases and J 7 bases; bases outside gene matches: 13. Germline V gene sequence: CDR1 MDHEN, CDR2 SYDVKM. The CDR3 is made up of 16 amino acids. Assay used: immunoSEQ multiplex PCR; TCRdb lists only in-frame clones, some missing. The sample lists roughly 150,000 clones; roughly 88% were seen once. The V call is TRBV28, the J call TRBJ1-5; 7 bases match TRBD1. This specimen was peripheral blood, taken 28 days after the second AZD1222 dose. This TCR was sampled from an adult who received the AZD1222 COVID-19 vaccine. The CDR3 protein is CASSSPRGTVSQPQHF. CDR3 coding DNA: TGTGCCAGCAGTTCCCCCCGGGGGACAGTATCACAGCCCCAGCATTTT.